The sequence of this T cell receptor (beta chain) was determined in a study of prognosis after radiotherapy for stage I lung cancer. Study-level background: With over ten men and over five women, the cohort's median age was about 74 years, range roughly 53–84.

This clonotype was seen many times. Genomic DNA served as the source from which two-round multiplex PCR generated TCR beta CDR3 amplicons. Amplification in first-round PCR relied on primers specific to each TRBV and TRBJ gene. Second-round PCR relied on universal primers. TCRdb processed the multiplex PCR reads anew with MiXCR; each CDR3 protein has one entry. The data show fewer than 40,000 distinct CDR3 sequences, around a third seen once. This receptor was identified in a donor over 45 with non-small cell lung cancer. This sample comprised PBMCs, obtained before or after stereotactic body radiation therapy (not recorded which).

The CDR3 spells CASSPPGHSYEQYF. In DNA form, the CDR3 reads TGTGCCAGCAGTCCCCCGGGGCACTCCTACGAGCAGTACTTC. This chain connects TRBV12-3 or TRBV12-4 to TRBJ2-7; D tentatively fits TRBD1 or TRBD2 (5 bases each). V was clipped by 5 bases and J by 0 bases, with 11 bases between them. The length of the CDR3 is 14 residues.